Listed below are T cell receptor beta chains from one sample, sequenced in a study of radiotherapy plus CTLA-4 blockade in lung cancer. Assay used: immunoSEQ multiplex PCR; TCRdb lists only in-frame clones, some missing. The table lists about 48,000 clones, 86% of them singletons. This specimen consisted of peripheral blood, obtained from a patient treated with radiotherapy plus ipilimumab. These receptors came from a human donor with non-small cell lung cancer that progressed on radiotherapy plus ipilimumab. Some clones in this sample may be carry-over from other donors' samples. Each CDR3 is given with its conserved first and last residue. The D gene is left open where the match is weak. Clone size is stated in some rows and not others, as once, few, many or a class when expanded.

D	V	size	length	J	DNA	CDR3
TRBD1	TRBV28	NA	15	TRBJ2-5	TGTGCCAGCAGTCCCCAGACAGGGTACCAAGAGACCCAGTACTTC	CASSPQTGYQETQYF
TRBD2	TRBV13	NA	14	TRBJ2-7	TGTGCCAGCAGTTCTCGACTAGCGCCGTACGAGCAGTACTTC	CASSSRLAPYEQYF
TRBD1	TRBV5-1	NA	17	TRBJ1-1	TGCGCCAGCAGCTTGGCTAGAACAGGGGACGGAAACACTGAAGCTTTCTTT	CASSLARTGDGNTEAFF
NA	TRBV19	NA	16	TRBJ1-5	TGTGCCAGTAGCCTCCGGGACTCCCCAGCTAATCAGCCCCAGCATTTT	CASSLRDSPANQPQHF
NA	TRBV2	NA	15	TRBJ2-1	TGTGCCAGCAATGGAGCGTGGGCCTCCTACAATGAGCAGTTCTTC	CASNGAWASYNEQFF
NA	TRBV7-2	NA	14	TRBJ2-1	TGTGCCAGCAGCCCCGGACTCCGTAGGTATGAGCAGTTCTTC	CASSPGLRRYEQFF
TRBD2	TRBV9	NA	17	TRBJ2-3	TGTGCCAGCAGCCTAATGCGGGAGGGCCTTGTGGGGCTACCGCAGTATTTT	CASSLMREGLVGLPQYF
NA	TRBV15	NA	15	TRBJ1-4	TGTGCCACCAGCAGAGATACCTCCGGGGATGAAAAACTGTTTTTT	CATSRDTSGDEKLFF
NA	TRBV19	NA	14	TRBJ2-5	TGTGCCAGTACCCCCCCAGGAGCGGAAGAGACCCAGTACTTC	CASTPPGAEETQYF
NA	TRBV9	NA	17	TRBJ1-1	TGTGCCAGCAGCGTAGCCTCCCCTCAGGGGTATAACACTGAAGCTTTCTTT	CASSVASPQGYNTEAFF
NA	TRBV7-8	NA	14	TRBJ2-7	TGTGCCAGCAGCTTAAGCAGGGGACCCTACGAGCAGTACTTC	CASSLSRGPYEQYF
NA	TRBV5-1	NA	14	TRBJ1-2	TGCGCCAGCAGCTTGGCCGACCAGGGAGGTGGCTACACCTTC	CASSLADQGGGYTF
NA	TRBV6-6	once	14	TRBJ2-1	TGTGCCAGCAGAAATCCGGGACTTTACAATGAGCAGTTCTTC	CASRNPGLYNEQFF